The following is a TCR beta chain sequence with its context. The data stem from a study of T cell responses to AZD1222 COVID-19 vaccine. The method was immunoSEQ multiplex PCR; TCRdb's version includes in-frame clones alone and lacks a portion of them. The data show more than 140,000 clones, approximately 90% seen once. Source: peripheral blood, taken on day 0 of AZD1222 vaccination. The clonotype originates from an adult in good health.

This chain's CDR3 is CASSYRGNSPLHF. Here the CDR3 DNA reads TGTGCCAGCAGTTACCGGGGCAATTCACCCCTCCACTTT. This rearrangement joins TRBV6-5 to TRBJ1-6; tentative D call: TRBD1 (5 bases). Germline CDR1 and CDR2: MNHEY and SVGAGI. The CDR3 contains 13 residues. The V end lost 2 bases, the J end lost 7 bases, and 6 bases lay between the germline ends.